This T cell receptor (beta chain) comes out of a study of blood T cell repertoires in COVID-19. In the study overall: The study drew acute and convalescent COVID-19 samples from the United States, Italy and Spain. Sources were T cells, B-cell-depleted T cells, or PBMCs; the material itself was cDNA or gDNA.

The CDR3 is 13 residues long. Germline CDR1 reads MNHEY; CDR2 reads SVGAGI. The ends were cut back, 10 bases at V and 1 base at J, with 14 bases in the middle. The authors' processing: For nucleated cells, counts were estimated from reference gene primer amplification. Only in-frame clones appear in the TCRdb table, and some are missing; sequencing was by immunoSEQ multiplex PCR. For V, J and clone size, that table is used; D and trimming come from the DNA. The sample shows about 130,000 clones, approximately 90% of them seen only once. This receptor was identified in a man between 60 and 70 years old with active or convalescent COVID-19. What was sequenced was peripheral blood. The gene calls are TRBV6-5 and TRBJ2-7; a possible D gene is TRBD1 (6 bases). CDR3 amino acids: CATSRQASYEQYF. The CDR3, as DNA: TGTGCCACCTCCCGACAGGCTTCCTACGAGCAGTACTTC.